This is a list of T cell receptor beta chains from one sample in a study of human T cells and chemical hapten exposure. From the RACE reads, TCRdb called clonotypes with MiXCR, one entry per CDR3 protein. There are approximately 77,000 distinct CDR3 sequences in the sample; around 13% occur only once, and about 4.9% lies in the top ten. Sequenced material: whole blood, taken in connection with sensitization to the hapten diphenylcyclopropenone (DPC). Every receptor here comes from a woman aged 45-59 years with alopecia areata. Some clones in this sample may be carry-over from other donors' samples. CDR3s include the opening cysteine and the closing phenylalanine or tryptophan. A D gene is named only where the DNA matches it firmly. Only part of the rows carry a size: once, few, many, or a class if the clone is expanded.

TRBV6-2/TRBV6-3	NA	TRBJ2-5	NA	CASRAGSQETQYF	TGTGCCAGCAGGGCAGGCTCTCAAGAGACCCAGTACTTC
TRBV6-5	few	TRBJ2-6	NA	CASSYFAGANVLTF	TGTGCCAGCAGTTACTTTGCTGGGGCCAACGTCCTGACTTTC
TRBV12-3/TRBV12-4	few	TRBJ1-6	TRBD1	CASNLGTVNSPLHF	TGTGCCAGCAATCTCGGGACAGTTAATTCACCCCTCCACTTT
TRBV7-2	NA	TRBJ2-5	NA	CASSLVGSLETQYF	TGTGCCAGCAGCTTAGTCGGTAGCTTAGAGACCCAGTACTTC
TRBV28	few	TRBJ2-7	NA	CASSFASADSYEQYF	TGTGCCAGCAGTTTCGCTAGCGCCGACTCCTACGAGCAGTACTTC
TRBV6-6	few	TRBJ2-7	NA	CASSTGQSGMHEQYF	TGTGCCAGCAGTACCGGGCAGTCGGGGATGCACGAGCAGTACTTC
TRBV9	few	TRBJ2-3	NA	CASSGLSTDTQYF	TGTGCCAGCTCGGGGCTGAGCACAGATACGCAGTATTTT
TRBV7-2	NA	TRBJ1-5	TRBD1	CASSHRATGGGQPQHF	TGTGCCAGCAGCCATAGGGCGACAGGGGGCGGTCAGCCCCAGCATTTT
TRBV20-1	NA	TRBJ2-7	NA	CSARRELARDHEQYF	TGCAGTGCTAGAAGGGAACTAGCCCGGGACCACGAGCAGTACTTC
TRBV12-3/TRBV12-4	NA	TRBJ2-4	NA	CASSFRRYIQYF	TGTGCCAGCAGTTTTCGGCGATACATTCAGTACTTC
TRBV5-1	few	TRBJ2-3	TRBD2	CASSGGLAGARDTQYF	TGCGCCAGCAGCGGAGGACTAGCGGGAGCTAGAGATACGCAGTATTTT
TRBV11-2	NA	TRBJ2-1	NA	CASSLDYPSANEQFF	TGTGCCAGCAGCTTAGATTACCCTAGCGCGAATGAGCAGTTCTTC
TRBV6-1	NA	TRBJ1-1	NA	CASSEDWGDTEAFF	TGTGCCAGCAGTGAAGACTGGGGGGACACTGAAGCTTTCTTT
TRBV6-6	few	TRBJ2-3	TRBD2	CASSYRKAGGVTDTQYF	TGTGCCAGCAGTTACCGGAAGGCGGGAGGGGTCACAGATACGCAGTATTTT
TRBV27	few	TRBJ2-1	TRBD1	CASSLYRGNNEQFF	TGTGCCAGCAGTTTGTACAGGGGGAACAATGAGCAGTTCTTC
TRBV11-2	NA	TRBJ2-4	TRBD2	CASSPPGTRGAKNIQYF	TGTGCCAGCAGCCCGCCCGGGACTAGAGGCGCCAAAAACATTCAGTACTTC
TRBV29-1	few	TRBJ2-7	TRBD1	CSVTRDRGGYEQYF	TGCAGCGTTACCAGGGACAGGGGAGGTTACGAGCAGTACTTC
TRBV12-3/TRBV12-4	NA	TRBJ1-1	TRBD1	CASEGANTEAFF	TGTGCCAGCGAGGGGGCAAACACTGAAGCTTTCTTT
TRBV12-2	few	TRBJ2-3	NA	CATTTRCPSSGRNTDTQYF	TGTGCAACCACCACTAGATGCCCAAGTAGCGGGAGGAACACAGATACGCAGTATTTT
TRBV7-2	NA	TRBJ2-1	NA	CASSHPSGGRYIDEQFF	TGTGCCAGCAGCCACCCCTCCGGGGGGCGGTATATTGATGAGCAGTTCTTC
TRBV19	few	TRBJ2-2	NA	CASRWGVGTGELFF	TGTGCCAGTAGGTGGGGGGTCGGCACCGGGGAGCTGTTTTTT
TRBV20-1	many	TRBJ2-1	TRBD2	CSARTSGSSYNEQFF	TGCAGTGCTCGGACTAGCGGGAGCTCCTACAATGAGCAGTTCTTC
TRBV20-1	NA	TRBJ2-5	TRBD2	CSVLSPGTSGQETQYF	TGCAGTGTCCTCTCGCCCGGGACTAGCGGCCAAGAGACCCAGTACTTC
TRBV12-3/TRBV12-4	NA	TRBJ2-7	NA	CASARHEQYF	TGTGCCAGCGCCCGCCACGAGCAGTACTTC
TRBV11-3	many	TRBJ2-5	NA	CASSLEGYSETQYF	TGTGCCAGCAGCTTAGAGGGGTATTCAGAGACCCAGTACTTC
TRBV29-1	few	TRBJ2-3	NA	CSAEGEISTDTQYF	TGCAGCGCCGAGGGAGAAATTAGCACAGATACGCAGTATTTT
TRBV5-1	few	TRBJ2-3	TRBD2	CASNTGLAVADTQYF	TGCGCCAGCAACACCGGACTAGCCGTGGCAGATACGCAGTATTTT
TRBV14	NA	TRBJ1-2	NA	CASSQAGLNYGYTF	TGTGCCAGCAGCCAAGCGGGACTAAACTATGGCTACACCTTC
TRBV3-1	few	TRBJ1-1	NA	CATQDAKVTEAFF	TGTGCCACCCAGGACGCAAAGGTCACTGAAGCTTTCTTT
TRBV29-1	NA	TRBJ2-1	NA	CSDSTGPTKGDEQFF	TGCAGCGATTCGACAGGACCTACCAAAGGGGATGAGCAGTTCTTC
TRBV3-1	NA	TRBJ1-2	TRBD1	CASSRTGVGYTF	TGTGCCAGCAGCCGGACAGGGGTAGGCTACACCTTC
TRBV2	few	TRBJ1-6	TRBD1	CASSGQGSNSPLHF	TGTGCCAGCAGCGGACAGGGGTCGAATTCACCCCTCCACTTT
TRBV12-3/TRBV12-4	few	TRBJ2-1	NA	CASSSGAGSGNEQFF	TGTGCCAGCTCCTCGGGGGCAGGAAGTGGGAATGAGCAGTTCTTC
TRBV11-2	NA	TRBJ1-3	TRBD1	CASRGFSTGENTIYF	TGTGCCAGCAGGGGCTTCTCGACAGGGGAAAACACCATATATTTT
TRBV28	few	TRBJ2-5	NA	CASSLSGSQETQYF	TGTGCCAGCAGTTTGTCCGGATCTCAAGAGACCCAGTACTTC
TRBV12-3/TRBV12-4	many	TRBJ2-5	TRBD1	CASSFSGQGAETQYF	TGTGCCAGCAGTTTCTCGGGACAGGGAGCCGAGACCCAGTACTTC
TRBV19	few	TRBJ2-5	NA	CASSLQQQETQYF	TGTGCCAGTAGCTTACAACAACAAGAGACCCAGTACTTC
TRBV4-1	NA	TRBJ2-5	NA	CASSQVRQQETQYF	TGCGCCAGCAGCCAAGTGCGGCAGCAAGAGACCCAGTACTTC
TRBV28	few	TRBJ1-1	NA	CASSRTVNTEAFF	TGTGCCAGCAGCCGGACAGTGAACACTGAAGCTTTCTTT
TRBV29-1	many	TRBJ2-7	NA	CSAVSYEQYF	TGCAGCGCTGTTAGCTACGAGCAGTACTTC
TRBV15	NA	TRBJ1-4	NA	CATTQYLGTTNEKLFF	TGTGCCACCACACAATACCTGGGGACAACTAATGAAAAACTGTTTTTT